Shown below are 26 T cell receptor beta chains from a single sample sequenced in a study of Ad26.COV2.S vaccination and SARS-CoV-2 variants. Treatment indicated: 15 to 20 received Ad26.COV2.S at low or high dose, single or two shots; about 5 received placebo; per-sample allocation not given. The study sampled participants on day 63 after the first vaccine or placebo injection. Generated by immunoSEQ multiplex PCR, the TCRdb table keeps only in-frame clones and is missing some. This table has about 350,000 clones, 88% appearing once. The material was peripheral blood, obtained in a trial of Ad26.COV2.S vaccine versus placebo. These receptors all stem from a person aged 18-65 years who received the Ad26.COV2.S COVID-19 vaccine or a placebo.

This chain links TRBV5-4 with TRBJ2-7; TRBD1 aligns across 7 bases. The junction had 9 bases not matched to a gene; V was cut back by 2 bases and J by 4 bases. This CDR3 has 15 residues. Germline assignment: CDR1 SGHNT and CDR2 YYREEE (reference sequence). CDR3: CASSFLGQLKYEQYF. CDR3 sequence (DNA): TGTGCCAGCAGCTTCCTGGGACAGTTAAAATACGAGCAGTACTTC.

The chain recombines TRBV7-3 with TRBJ1-1; 7 nucleotides line up with TRBD1. The CDR3 has 16 residues. Per the germline V gene, CDR1 is SGHTA and CDR2 is FQGTGA. V dropped 3 bases and J dropped 0; count of bases not matched to a gene: 7. The CDR3 DNA is TGTGCCAGCAGCTTCATCACAGGGGTTTTGAACACTGAAGCTTTCTTT. Translated: CASSFITGVLNTEAFF.

The rearrangement joins TRBV4-3 to TRBJ2-1; 7 bases align to TRBD2. The length of the CDR3 is 16 residues. The J segment lost 8 bases and the V segment lost 0 bases, leaving 10 bases of the junction unmatched. Germline CDR1 reads LGHNA; CDR2 reads YSLEER. The CDR3 coding sequence is TGCGCCAGCAGCCAAGACTGGCGGGAGAGTTTTCATGAGCAGTTCTTC. Translating gives CASSQDWRESFHEQFF.

Details on this clone: One junction end does not reproduce the germline sequence, and a read error may be involved. The chain employs TRBV30 and TRBJ2-7; 7 bases are a match to TRBD2. The germline gives CDR1 GTSNPN, CDR2 SVGIG (reference sequence). This CDR3 contains 13 residues. The CDR3 loop is CAWAQGLAETPDF. As DNA, the CDR3 is TGTGCCTGGGCCCAAGGGCTAGCGGAGACCCCAGACTTC. Full variable domain (outside the CDR3, taken from reference TRBV30 and TRBJ2-7): SQTIHQWPATLVQPVGSPLSLECTVEGTSNPNLYWYRQAAGRGLQLLFYSVGIGQISSEVPQNLSASRPQDRQFILSSKKLLLSDSGFYLCAWAQGLAETPDFGPGTRLTVT.

The CDR3: CASSISSGAYSGNTIYF. CDR3 in DNA: TGTGCCAGTAGTATTTCGTCCGGGGCATACTCTGGAAACACCATATATTTT. V and J are TRBV19 and TRBJ1-3; tentative D call: TRBD1 (5 bases). V was cut by 3 bases and J by 0 bases, with 15 bases left in between. Germline-derived CDR1 and CDR2 are LNHDA and SQIVND (reference sequence). The CDR3 runs 17 residues.

The V call is TRBV12-3 or TRBV12-4, the J call TRBJ1-2; a weak D match, TRBD1 (6 bases). CDR3 length: 13 residues. V shed 6 bases and J shed 7 bases, with 15 bases lying between them. CDR3 sequence reads: CASSRGEGGGYTF. The CDR3 coding sequence is TGTGCCAGCAGCCGGGGGGAAGGGGGTGGCTACACCTTC.

The rearrangement uses TRBV29-1 and TRBJ1-1; no clear D gene. Germline assignment: CDR1 SQVTM and CDR2 ANQGSEA. Deletions cut 4 bases from V and 0 bases from J, with 3 bases between. The length of the CDR3 is 11 residues. In nucleotides, the CDR3 is TGCAGCGTTGTTTTGAACACTGAAGCTTTCTTT. Translating gives CSVVLNTEAFF.

The chain combines TRBV10-3 with TRBJ1-6; tentatively, D is TRBD1 (5 bases). The CDR3 has 14 amino acids. The V and J ends lost 0 bases and 8 bases respectively, with 8 bases between them. The germline V gene has CDR1 ENHRY and CDR2 SYGVKD. The CDR3 DNA sequence: TGTGCCATCAGTGAGTCAGGAGGGGATTCACCCCTCCACTTT. This encodes CAISESGGDSPLHF.

The chain joins TRBV3-1 (or the pseudogene TRBV3-2) to TRBJ2-5; TRBD2 aligns across 9 bases. The CDR3 runs to 15 residues. The ends lost 1 base at V and 7 bases at J; junction bases unmatched: 7. Germline V lookup: CDR1 LGHDT, CDR2 YNNKEL (reference sequence). The CDR3 reads CASSQVVTSGVTQYF. The CDR3 DNA follows: TGTGCCAGCAGCCAAGTCGTGACTAGCGGCGTGACCCAGTACTTC.

The chain carries TRBV18 and TRBJ1-2, with D maybe TRBD1 (6 bases). From germline, CDR1 is KGHSH and CDR2 LQKENI. The CDR3 loop spans 13 amino acids. V shed 8 bases and J shed 6 bases, with 16 bases lying between them. The DNA for the CDR3 is TGTGCCAGCGTCACAGGGTTCGAGGATGGCTACACCTTC. It codes for CASVTGFEDGYTF.

V usage is TRBV21-1 and J usage is TRBJ1-4. TRBV21-1 is assigned pseudogene status. This CDR3 is built from 13 residues. CDR3 region: CASSIPGDEKLFF. The CDR3 DNA reads TGTGCCAGCAGCATTCCGGGAGACGAAAAACTGTTTTTT.

Here the CDR3 reads CASSYNGRGEKLFF. In DNA form, the CDR3 reads TGTGCCAGCAGTTACAACGGGAGAGGTGAAAAACTGTTTTTT. The chain uses TRBV6-5 and TRBJ1-4; D call uncertain. V was cut by 2 bases and J by 7 bases, with 11 bases left in between. Germline CDR1 reads MNHEY; CDR2 reads SVGAGI. This CDR3 spans 14 amino acids.

The gene calls are TRBV5-4 and TRBJ2-3; 15 nucleotides align to TRBD2. The CDR3 has 20 residues. V gave up 4 bases and J gave up 4 bases; unmatched junction bases: 16. The germline gives CDR1 SGHNT, CDR2 YYREEE (reference sequence). The CDR3 region has the DNA TGTGCCAGCAGCAAAGGACTAGCGGGAGGGTTCATGAATTTAGCAGATACGCAGTATTTT. Protein sequence: CASSKGLAGGFMNLADTQYF.

The gene calls are TRBV7-2 and TRBJ1-3; D gene uncertain. Trimming took off 4 bases at V and 5 bases at J, with 12 bases between the two ends. CDR3 length equals 14 residues. From germline, CDR1 is SGHTA and CDR2 FQGNSA. CDR3 in amino acids: CASSYREARNTIYF. CDR3 bases: TGTGCCAGCAGCTACCGGGAAGCAAGAAACACCATATATTTT.

This rearrangement joins TRBV21-1 to TRBJ2-7; TRBD2, the table's D call, was not compared with the DNA. TRBV21-1 is reported as a pseudogene. The CDR3 runs 15 residues. CDR3 in amino acids: CASSKDRLTSYEQYF. CDR3 bases: TGTGCCAGCAGCAAAGATCGACTAACTTCCTACGAGCAGTACTTC.

The chain has TRBV11-1 and TRBJ1-6; D unclear. The CDR3 sequence is 13 residues long. Germline-derived CDR1 and CDR2 are SGHAT and FQDESV (reference sequence). The V end was cut by 6 bases, the J end by 4 bases, with 7 bases between. The CDR3 here is CASSGVYNSPLHF. For the CDR3, the DNA is TGTGCCAGCAGTGGAGTTTATAATTCACCCCTCCACTTT.

The rearrangement links TRBV7-8 to TRBJ2-3, with D maybe TRBD2 (6 bases). Germline-derived CDR1 and CDR2 are SGHVS and FQNEAQ. CDR3 size: 14 residues. Trimming removed 1 base from V and 4 bases from J, with 9 bases in between. The CDR3 bases are TGTGCCAGCAGCTTAGGTGGAGGGGCAGATACGCAGTATTTT. Translating it yields CASSLGGGADTQYF.

This chain joins TRBV27 and TRBJ1-2; TRBD1 aligns across 7 bases. Germline CDR1 reads MNHEY; CDR2 reads SMNVEV (reference sequence). This CDR3 has 15 amino acids. Germline trimming cut 4 bases from V and 5 bases from J; bases unmatched to any gene: 10. CDR3 in DNA: TGTGCCAGCAGTTCACCGGGACAGCGAATTTATGGCTACACCTTC. Protein sequence: CASSSPGQRIYGYTF.

The rearrangement links TRBV12-3 or TRBV12-4 to TRBJ2-1; TRBD1 might be the D (6 bases). Trimming pared 6 bases from V and 4 bases from J, leaving 7 bases between. This CDR3 is 12 amino acids long. The CDR3 region has the DNA TGTGCCAGCAGAACAGGGTACAATGAGCAGTTCTTC. Its translation: CASRTGYNEQFF.

The gene calls are TRBV11-1 and TRBJ2-7; tentative D call: TRBD1 (5 bases). CDR1 SGHAT and CDR2 FQDESV come from the germline V gene (reference sequence). The CDR3 sequence is 14 residues long. The V and J ends lost 1 base and 0 bases respectively, with 7 bases between them. The DNA for the CDR3 is TGTGCCAGCAGCTTAGTTGACAGCTCCTACGAGCAGTACTTC. It encodes CASSLVDSSYEQYF.

The CDR3 DNA follows: TGTGCCAGCAGTTTTGGGGACAGGGTATATCATTCCTACGAGCAGTACTTC. Its protein product is CASSFGDRVYHSYEQYF. The V and J genes are TRBV28 and TRBJ2-7; 9 positions agree with TRBD1. Trimming cost V 3 bases and J 1 base; bases outside gene matches: 10. CDR3 length: 17 amino acids. CDR1 MDHEN and CDR2 SYDVKM come from the germline V gene.

A note on this clone: Other nucleotide sequences in the sample specify the same CDR3. This chain joins TRBV5-1 and TRBJ2-7; 7 nucleotides line up with TRBD1. Germline V gene sequence: CDR1 SGHRS, CDR2 YFSETQ. The trim removed 0 bases at V and 4 bases at J, leaving 1 base unmatched. The CDR3 runs to 13 residues. The chain's CDR3 is CASSLDRGYEQYF. The CDR3 nucleotides read TGCGCCAGCAGCTTGGACAGGGGTTACGAGCAGTACTTC.

The rearrangement uses TRBV11-1 and TRBJ1-4, with TRBD1 matching over 8 bases. V shed 4 bases and J 5 bases; nucleotides not matched to a gene: 6. The CDR3 runs 15 residues. The germline CDR1 and CDR2 sequences are SGHAT and FQDESV (reference sequence). The CDR3 coding sequence is TGTGCCAGCAGCTCCCGGAGGACAGGGAATGAAAAACTGTTTTTT. Protein sequence: CASSSRRTGNEKLFF.

CDR3 region: CASSPRDNGELFF. In nucleotides, the CDR3 is TGTGCCAGCTCACCCCGGGACAACGGGGAGCTGTTTTTT. V and J are TRBV18 and TRBJ2-2; TRBD1 might be the D (6 bases). There are 13 residues in the CDR3. The V gene's germline CDR1 is KGHSH and CDR2 LQKENI. V shed 3 bases and J shed 7 bases, with 9 bases lying between them.

The chain is built from TRBV9 and TRBJ2-2; 11 nucleotides agree with TRBD1. V was clipped by 3 bases and J by 5 bases; unmatched bases: 6. Germline V gene lookup returns CDR1 SGDLS and CDR2 YYNGEE. The CDR3 consists of 16 residues. The CDR3 bases are TGTGCCAGCAGCGGACGGACAGGGGGCAGAACCGGGGAGCTGTTTTTT. It translates to CASSGRTGGRTGELFF.

This clone was seen only once. J is TRBJ1-1 and V is TRBV3-1 (or the pseudogene TRBV3-2), with TRBD1 identical over 7 bases. The CDR3 runs to 14 residues. Losses at the gene ends were 5 bases for V and 0 bases for J; bases not matched to a gene: 3. Germline CDR1 is LGHDT and CDR2 is YNNKEL (reference sequence). The CDR3 sequence: CASSEGAVNTEAFF. In DNA form, the CDR3 reads TGTGCCAGCAGCGAGGGGGCCGTGAACACTGAAGCTTTCTTT.